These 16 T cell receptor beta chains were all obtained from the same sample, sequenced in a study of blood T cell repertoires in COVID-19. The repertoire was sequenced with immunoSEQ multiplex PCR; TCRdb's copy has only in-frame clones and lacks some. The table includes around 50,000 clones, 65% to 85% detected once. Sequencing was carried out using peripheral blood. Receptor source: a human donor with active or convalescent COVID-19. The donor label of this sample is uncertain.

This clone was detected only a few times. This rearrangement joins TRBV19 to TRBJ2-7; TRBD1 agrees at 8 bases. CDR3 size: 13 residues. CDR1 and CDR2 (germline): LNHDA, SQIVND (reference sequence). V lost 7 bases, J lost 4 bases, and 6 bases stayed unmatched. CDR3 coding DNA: TGTGCCAGTACCCGGGACAGGAAGTACGAGCAGTACTTC. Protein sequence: CASTRDRKYEQYF.

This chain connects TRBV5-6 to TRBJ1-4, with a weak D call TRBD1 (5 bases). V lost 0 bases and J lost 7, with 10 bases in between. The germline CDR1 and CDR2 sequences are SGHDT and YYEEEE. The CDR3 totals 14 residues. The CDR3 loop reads CASSLGQRPEKLFF. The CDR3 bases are TGTGCCAGCAGCTTGGGACAGCGTCCTGAAAAACTGTTTTTT.

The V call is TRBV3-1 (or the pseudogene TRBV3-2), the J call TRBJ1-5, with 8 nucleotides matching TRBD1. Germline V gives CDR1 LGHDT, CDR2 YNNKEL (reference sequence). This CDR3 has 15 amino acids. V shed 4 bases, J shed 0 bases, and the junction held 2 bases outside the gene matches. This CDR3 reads CASSRTGHSNQPQHF. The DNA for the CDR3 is TGTGCCAGCAGCCGGACAGGGCATAGCAATCAGCCCCAGCATTTT.

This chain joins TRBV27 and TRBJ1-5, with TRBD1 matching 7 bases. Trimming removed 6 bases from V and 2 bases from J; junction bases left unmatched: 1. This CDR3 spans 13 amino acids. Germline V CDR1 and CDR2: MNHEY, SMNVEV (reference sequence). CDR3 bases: TGTGCCAGCAGAACAGGGGGCAATCAGCCCCAGCATTTT. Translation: CASRTGGNQPQHF.

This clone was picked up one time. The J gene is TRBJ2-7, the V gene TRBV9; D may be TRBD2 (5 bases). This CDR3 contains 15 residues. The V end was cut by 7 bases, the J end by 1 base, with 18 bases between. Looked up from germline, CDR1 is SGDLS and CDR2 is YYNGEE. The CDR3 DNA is TGTGCCAGCTCTCGTAGCGAAGGTATGTCCTACGAGCAGTACTTC. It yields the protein CASSRSEGMSYEQYF.

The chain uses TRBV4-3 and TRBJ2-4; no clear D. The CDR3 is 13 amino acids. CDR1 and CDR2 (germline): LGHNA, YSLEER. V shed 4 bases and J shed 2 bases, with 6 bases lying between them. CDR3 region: CASSPGSKNIQYF. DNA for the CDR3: TGCGCCAGCAGCCCCGGTTCCAAAAACATTCAGTACTTC.

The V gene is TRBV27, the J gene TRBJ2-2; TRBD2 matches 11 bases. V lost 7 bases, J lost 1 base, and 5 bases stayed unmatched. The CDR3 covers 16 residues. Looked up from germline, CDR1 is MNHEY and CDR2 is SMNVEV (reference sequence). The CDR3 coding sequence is TGTGCCAGCACTCTACTAGCGGGGGTGAACACCGGGGAGCTGTTTTTT. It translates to CASTLLAGVNTGELFF.

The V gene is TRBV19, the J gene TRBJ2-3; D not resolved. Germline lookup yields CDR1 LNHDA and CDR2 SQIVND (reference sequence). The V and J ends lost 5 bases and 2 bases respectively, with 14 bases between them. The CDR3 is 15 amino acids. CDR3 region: CASSERRGTTDTQYF. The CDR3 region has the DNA TGTGCCAGTAGTGAGCGACGCGGAACCACAGATACGCAGTATTTT.

The CDR3 is CASSGRTGGGYTF. CDR3 nucleotides: TGTGCCAGCAGCGGCCGGACAGGGGGAGGCTACACCTTC. This rearrangement joins TRBV14 to TRBJ1-2, with 10 bases fitting TRBD1. From germline, CDR1 is SGHDN and CDR2 FVKESK. The CDR3 has 13 amino acids. J gave up 8 bases and V 5 bases, and 5 bases lay outside the gene matches.

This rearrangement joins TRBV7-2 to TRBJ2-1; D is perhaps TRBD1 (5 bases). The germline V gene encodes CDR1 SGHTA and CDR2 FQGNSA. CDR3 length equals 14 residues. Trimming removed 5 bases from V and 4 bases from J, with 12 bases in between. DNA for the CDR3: TGTGCCAGCAGCACCCCGCCAGGGTACAATGAGCAGTTCTTC. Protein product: CASSTPPGYNEQFF.

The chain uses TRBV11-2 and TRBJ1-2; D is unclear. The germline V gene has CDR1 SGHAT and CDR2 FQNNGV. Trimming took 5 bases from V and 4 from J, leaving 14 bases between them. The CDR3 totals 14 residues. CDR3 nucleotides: TGTGCCAGCAGCCCCGGACTGTGGGGCTATGGCTACACCTTC. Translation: CASSPGLWGYGYTF.

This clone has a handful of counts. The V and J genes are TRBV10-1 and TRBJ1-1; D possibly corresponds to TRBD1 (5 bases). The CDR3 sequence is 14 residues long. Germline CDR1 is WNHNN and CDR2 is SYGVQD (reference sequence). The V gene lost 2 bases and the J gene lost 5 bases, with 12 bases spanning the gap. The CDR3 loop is CASSESPGRTEAFF. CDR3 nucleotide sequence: TGCGCCAGCAGTGAGAGTCCAGGGAGGACTGAAGCTTTCTTT.

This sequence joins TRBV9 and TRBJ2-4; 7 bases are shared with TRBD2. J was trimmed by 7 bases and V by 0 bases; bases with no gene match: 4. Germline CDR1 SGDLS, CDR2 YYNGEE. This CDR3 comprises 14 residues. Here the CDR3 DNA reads TGTGCCAGCAGCGTAGTGGCGGGAGCGAACATTCAGTACTTC. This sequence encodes CASSVVAGANIQYF.

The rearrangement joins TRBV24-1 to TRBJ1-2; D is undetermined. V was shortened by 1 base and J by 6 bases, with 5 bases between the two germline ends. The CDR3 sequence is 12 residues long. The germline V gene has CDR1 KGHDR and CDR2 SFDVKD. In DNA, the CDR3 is TGTGCCACCAGTGATTTCCGGGATGGCTACACCTTC. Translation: CATSDFRDGYTF.

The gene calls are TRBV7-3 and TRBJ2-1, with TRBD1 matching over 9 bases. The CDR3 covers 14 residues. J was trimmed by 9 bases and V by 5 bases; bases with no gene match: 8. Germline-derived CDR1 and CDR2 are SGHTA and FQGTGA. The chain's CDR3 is CASSPGQGSFEQFF. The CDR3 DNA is TGTGCCAGCAGCCCGGGACAGGGTAGCTTTGAGCAGTTCTTC. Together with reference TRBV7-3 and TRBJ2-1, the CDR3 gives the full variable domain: GAGVSQTPSNKVTEKGKYVELRCDPISGHTALYWYRQSLGQGPEFLIYFQGTGAADDSGLPNDRFFAVRPEGSVSTLKIQRTERGDSAVYLCASSPGQGSFEQFFGPGTRLTVL.

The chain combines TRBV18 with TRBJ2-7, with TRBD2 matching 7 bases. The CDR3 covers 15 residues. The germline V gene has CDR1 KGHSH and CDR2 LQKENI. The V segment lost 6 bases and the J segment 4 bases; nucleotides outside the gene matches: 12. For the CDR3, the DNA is TGTGCCAGCTCCCTCGGAGGAGGGACTAAGTACGAGCAGTACTTC. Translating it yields CASSLGGGTKYEQYF. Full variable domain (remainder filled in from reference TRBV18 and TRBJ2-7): NAGVMQNPRHLVRRRGQEARLRCSPMKGHSHVYWYRQLPEEGLKFMVYLQKENIIDESGMPKERFSAEFPKEGPSILRIQQVVRGDSAAYFCASSLGGGTKYEQYFGPGTRLTVT.